This passage covers 8 T cell receptor beta chains from one sample sequenced in a study of blood T cell repertoires in COVID-19 (TCRdb year 2020). Libraries were built with the immunoSEQ multiplex PCR assay. The clones in this table, taken by TCRdb from immuneACCESS, are in-frame only. Not every clone is retained; where verified, under half of the shortfall comes from an unresolved V gene, and the cause of the rest is unknown. Counted in this sample were around 150,000 clones; 85% to 90% of them appeared once. Clones ranked in the top ten supply 3% to 3.5% of the sample. Sequencing used peripheral blood. The source of these receptors is a woman aged 55-70 years with active COVID-19.

J is TRBJ2-1 and V is TRBV9; 11 positions agree with TRBD1. Germline-derived CDR1 and CDR2 are SGDLS and YYNGEE. This CDR3 has 15 residues. V trimming: 3 bases; J trimming: 7 bases; junction bases outside the gene matches: 6. The CDR3 loop reads CASSARTGGWNEQFF. The CDR3 DNA reads as TGTGCCAGCAGCGCCCGGACAGGGGGCTGGAATGAGCAGTTCTTC.

V usage is TRBV11-2 and J usage is TRBJ1-6, with D perhaps TRBD1 (6 bases). The CDR3 runs to 18 residues. V lost 5 bases and J 3 bases, leaving 20 bases between the germline ends. Germline CDR1 SGHAT, CDR2 FQNNGV. CDR3 nucleotide sequence: TGTGCCAGCAGCCGGAGGTTAGGGGGAGAGGGCTATAATTCACCCCTCCACTTT. Translation gives CASSRRLGGEGYNSPLHF.

The gene calls are TRBV7-2 and TRBJ2-2; no reliable D call. There are 15 residues in the CDR3. The V and J ends lost 3 bases and 4 bases respectively, with 12 bases between them. Germline-derived CDR1 and CDR2 are SGHTA and FQGNSA. This CDR3 reads CASSFSPGGTGELFF. The CDR3 DNA reads as TGTGCCAGCAGCTTCAGTCCTGGTGGCACCGGGGAGCTGTTTTTT.

This clone was found once. V usage is TRBV7-9 and J usage is TRBJ1-2; D ambiguous. The CDR3 totals 15 residues. Looked up from germline, CDR1 is SEHNR and CDR2 is FQNEAQ (reference sequence). The V end lost 1 base, the J end lost 3 bases, and 12 bases lay between the germline ends. CDR3 sequence: CASSLVPAVYYGYTF. The CDR3 coding sequence is TGTGCCAGCAGCTTAGTACCGGCGGTTTACTATGGCTACACCTTC.

The J gene is TRBJ1-2, the V gene TRBV7-9; the D is unclear. This CDR3 comprises 14 residues. From germline, CDR1 is SEHNR and CDR2 FQNEAQ (reference sequence). V was cut by 6 bases and J by 3 bases, with 14 bases left in between. The CDR3: CASRGGGPDYGYTF. The CDR3 DNA reads TGTGCCAGCAGGGGAGGAGGGCCGGACTATGGCTACACCTTC.

The CDR3 loop is CASSGLVPETQYF. The CDR3 DNA reads as TGTGCCAGCAGTGGACTAGTACCAGAGACCCAGTACTTC. This chain links TRBV28 with TRBJ2-5; 7 nucleotides agree with TRBD2. V gave up 5 bases and J gave up 4 bases; unmatched junction bases: 4. CDR1 and CDR2 from the germline V gene are MDHEN and SYDVKM. CDR3 length: 13 residues. The variable domain in full, completed from reference TRBV28 and TRBJ2-5, reads DVKVTQSSRYLVKRTGEKVFLECVQDMDHENMFWYRQDPGLGLRLIYFSYDVKMKEKGDIPEGYSVSREKKERFSLILESASTNQTSMYLCASSGLVPETQYFGPGTRLLVL.

This chain connects TRBV27 to TRBJ1-4; no clear D gene. Trimming shortened V by 0 bases and J by 8 bases, and 13 bases separated the two germline ends. Germline CDR1 is MNHEY and CDR2 is SMNVEV (reference sequence). This CDR3 contains 15 residues. Written as DNA, the CDR3 is TGTGCCAGCAGTTTATCTTACGCCACCAGGGAAAAACTGTTTTTT. Its protein is CASSLSYATREKLFF.

CDR3 nucleotide sequence: TGTGCCAGCAGCCCACAAGCGGGAGGGGTGGTCAGCGGGGAGCTGTTTTTT. Translation gives CASSPQAGGVVSGELFF. The V call is TRBV4-2, the J call TRBJ2-2, with 10 bases that match TRBD2. CDR1 LGHNA and CDR2 YNFKEQ come from the germline V gene. The CDR3 is made up of 17 amino acids. V shed 4 bases, J shed 7 bases, and the junction held 12 bases outside the gene matches.